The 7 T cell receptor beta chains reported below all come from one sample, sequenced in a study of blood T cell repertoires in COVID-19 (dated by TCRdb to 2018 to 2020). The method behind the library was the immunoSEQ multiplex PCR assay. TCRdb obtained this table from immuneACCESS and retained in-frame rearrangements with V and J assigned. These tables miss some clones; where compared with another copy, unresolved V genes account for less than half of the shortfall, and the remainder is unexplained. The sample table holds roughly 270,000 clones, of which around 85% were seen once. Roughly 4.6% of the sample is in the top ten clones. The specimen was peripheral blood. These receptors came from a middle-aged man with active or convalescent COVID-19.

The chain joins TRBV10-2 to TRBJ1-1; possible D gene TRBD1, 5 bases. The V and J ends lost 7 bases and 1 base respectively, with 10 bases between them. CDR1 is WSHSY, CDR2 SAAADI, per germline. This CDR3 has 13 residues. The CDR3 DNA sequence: TGCGCCAGCACTGGGGCTAGGAACACTGAAGCTTTCTTT. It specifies CASTGARNTEAFF.

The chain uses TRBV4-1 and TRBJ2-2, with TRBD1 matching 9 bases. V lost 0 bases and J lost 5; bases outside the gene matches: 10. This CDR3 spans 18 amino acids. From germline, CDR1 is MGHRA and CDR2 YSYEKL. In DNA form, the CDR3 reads TGCGCCAGCAGCCAAGATCCAACCGGGACAGGGAGGACCGGGGAGCTGTTTTTT. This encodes CASSQDPTGTGRTGELFF.

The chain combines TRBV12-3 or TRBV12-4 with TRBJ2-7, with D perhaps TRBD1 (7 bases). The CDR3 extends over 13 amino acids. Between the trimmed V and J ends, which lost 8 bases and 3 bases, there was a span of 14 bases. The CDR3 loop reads CASRGQEGYEQYF. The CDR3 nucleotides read TGTGCCAGCCGTGGACAGGAGGGCTACGAGCAGTACTTC.

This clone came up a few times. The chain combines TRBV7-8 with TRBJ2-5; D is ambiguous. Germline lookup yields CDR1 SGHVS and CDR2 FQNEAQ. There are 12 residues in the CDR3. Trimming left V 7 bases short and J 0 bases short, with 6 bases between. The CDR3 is CASNEYQETQYF. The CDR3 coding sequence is TGTGCCAGCAATGAGTACCAAGAGACCCAGTACTTC.

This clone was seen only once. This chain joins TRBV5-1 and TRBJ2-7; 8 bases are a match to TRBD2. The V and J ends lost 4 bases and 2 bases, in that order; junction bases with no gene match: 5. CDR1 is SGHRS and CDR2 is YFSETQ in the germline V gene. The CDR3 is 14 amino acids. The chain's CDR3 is CASSLAGLAYEQYF. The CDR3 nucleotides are TGCGCCAGCAGCCTAGCGGGCCTCGCCTACGAGCAGTACTTC.

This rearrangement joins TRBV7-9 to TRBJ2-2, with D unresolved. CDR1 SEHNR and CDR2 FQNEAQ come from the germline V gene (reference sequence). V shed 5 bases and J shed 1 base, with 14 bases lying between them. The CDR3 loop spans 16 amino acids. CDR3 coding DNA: TGTGCCAGCAGCCCCACCCACAGCTTGAACACCGGGGAGCTGTTTTTT. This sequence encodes CASSPTHSLNTGELFF.

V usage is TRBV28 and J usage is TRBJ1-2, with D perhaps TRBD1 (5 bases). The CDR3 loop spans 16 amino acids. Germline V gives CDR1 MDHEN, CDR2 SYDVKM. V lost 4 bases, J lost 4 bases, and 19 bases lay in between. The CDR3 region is CASSSGWGGFSYGYTF. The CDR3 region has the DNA TGTGCCAGCAGTTCGGGTTGGGGCGGTTTCTCCTATGGCTACACCTTC.